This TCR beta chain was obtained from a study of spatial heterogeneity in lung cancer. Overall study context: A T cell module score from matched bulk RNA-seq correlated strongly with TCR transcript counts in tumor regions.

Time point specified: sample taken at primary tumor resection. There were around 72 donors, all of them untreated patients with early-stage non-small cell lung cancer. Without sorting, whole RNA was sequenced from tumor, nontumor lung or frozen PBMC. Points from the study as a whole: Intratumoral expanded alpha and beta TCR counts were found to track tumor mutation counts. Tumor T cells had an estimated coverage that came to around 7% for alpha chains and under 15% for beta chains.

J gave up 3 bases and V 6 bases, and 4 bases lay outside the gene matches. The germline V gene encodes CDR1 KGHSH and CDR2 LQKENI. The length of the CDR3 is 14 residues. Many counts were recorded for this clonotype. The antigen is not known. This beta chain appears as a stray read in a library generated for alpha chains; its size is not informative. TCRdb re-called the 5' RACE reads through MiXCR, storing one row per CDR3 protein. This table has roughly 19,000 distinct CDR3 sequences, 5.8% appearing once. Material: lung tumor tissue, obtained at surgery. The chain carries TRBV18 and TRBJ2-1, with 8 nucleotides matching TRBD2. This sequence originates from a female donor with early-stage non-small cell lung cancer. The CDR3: CASSPREGYNEQFF. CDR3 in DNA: TGTGCCAGCTCTCCCCGGGAGGGCTACAATGAGCAGTTCTTC.